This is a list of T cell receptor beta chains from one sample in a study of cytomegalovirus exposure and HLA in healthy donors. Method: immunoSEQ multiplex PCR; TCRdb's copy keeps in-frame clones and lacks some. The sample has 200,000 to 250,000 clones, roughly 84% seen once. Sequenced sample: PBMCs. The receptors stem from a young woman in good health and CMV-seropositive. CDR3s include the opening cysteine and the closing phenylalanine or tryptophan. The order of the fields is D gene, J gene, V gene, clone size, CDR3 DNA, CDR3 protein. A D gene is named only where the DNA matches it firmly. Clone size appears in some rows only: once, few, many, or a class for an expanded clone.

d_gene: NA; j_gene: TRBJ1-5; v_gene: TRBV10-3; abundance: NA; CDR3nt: TGTGCCATCAGTGAGTCTGTCAGGAAGGATAATCAGCCCCAGCATTTT; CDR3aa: CAISESVRKDNQPQHF
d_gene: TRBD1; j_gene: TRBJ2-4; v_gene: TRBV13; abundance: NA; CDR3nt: TGTGCCAGCCTGGGACAGGGGGCATCCAAAAACATTCAGTACTTC; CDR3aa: CASLGQGASKNIQYF
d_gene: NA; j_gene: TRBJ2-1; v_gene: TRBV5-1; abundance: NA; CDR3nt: TGCGCCAGCAGCCACAGGGAAGACAATGAGCAGTTCTTC; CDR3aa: CASSHREDNEQFF
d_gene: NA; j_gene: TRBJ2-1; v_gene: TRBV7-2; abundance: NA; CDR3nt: TGTGCCAGCAGCGCTGGAGAGGTTGAGCAGTTCTTC; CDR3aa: CASSAGEVEQFF
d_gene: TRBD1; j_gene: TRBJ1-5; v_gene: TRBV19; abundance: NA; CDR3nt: TGTGCCAGTAGCCCCCCCGGACAGGGGACCACGGGACCCCAGCATTTT; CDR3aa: CASSPPGQGTTGPQHF
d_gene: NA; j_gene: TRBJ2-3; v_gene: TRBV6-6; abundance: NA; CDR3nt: TGTGCCAGCAGTTACTCCGGGTGGTCTAGCACAGATACGCAGTATTTT; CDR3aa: CASSYSGWSSTDTQYF
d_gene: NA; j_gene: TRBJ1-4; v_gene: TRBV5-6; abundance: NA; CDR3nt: TGTGCCAGCAGCCGCAAGAGGGCGGGTAATGAAAAACTGTTTTTT; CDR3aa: CASSRKRAGNEKLFF
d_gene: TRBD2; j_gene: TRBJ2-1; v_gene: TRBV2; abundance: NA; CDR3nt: TGTGCCAGCAGTGCCCGGACTAGCCCATACAATGAGCAGTTCTTC; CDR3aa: CASSARTSPYNEQFF
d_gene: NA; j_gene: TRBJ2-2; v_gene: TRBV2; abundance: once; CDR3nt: TGTGCCAGCAGGGGGCAGGGAAGCACCGGGGAGCTGTTTTTT; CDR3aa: CASRGQGSTGELFF
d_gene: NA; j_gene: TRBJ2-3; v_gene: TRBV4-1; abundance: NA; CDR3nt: TGCGCCAGCAGCCTTCTCCTGCACAGGCGCACAGATACGCAGTATTTT; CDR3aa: CASSLLLHRRTDTQYF
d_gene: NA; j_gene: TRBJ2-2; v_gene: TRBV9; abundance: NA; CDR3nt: TGTGCCAGCAGCCGCGAAGGGGGGGCGCGCACCGGGGAGCTGTTTTTT; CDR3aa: CASSREGGARTGELFF
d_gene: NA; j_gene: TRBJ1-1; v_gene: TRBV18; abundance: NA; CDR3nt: TGTGCCAGCTCACAGACAGGCTTAGCTGAAGCTTTCTTT; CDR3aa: CASSQTGLAEAFF
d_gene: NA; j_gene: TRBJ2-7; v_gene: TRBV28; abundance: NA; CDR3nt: TGTGCCAGCAGCCGAACTCTGTCCCACTACGAGCAGTACTTC; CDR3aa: CASSRTLSHYEQYF
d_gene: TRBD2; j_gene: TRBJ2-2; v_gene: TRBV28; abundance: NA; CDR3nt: TGTGCCAGCAGACAGCCGGGACTAGGAACCGGGGAGCTGTTTTTT; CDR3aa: CASRQPGLGTGELFF
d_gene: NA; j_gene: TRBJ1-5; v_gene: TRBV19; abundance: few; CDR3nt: TGTGCCAGTAGTATTTTTGGACAGCATCAGCCCCAGCATTTT; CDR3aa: CASSIFGQHQPQHF
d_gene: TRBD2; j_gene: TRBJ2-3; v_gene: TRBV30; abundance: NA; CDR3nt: TGTGCCTGGTCCTCCGGGACTAGCGGGAAGGATTTT; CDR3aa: CAWSSGTSGKDF
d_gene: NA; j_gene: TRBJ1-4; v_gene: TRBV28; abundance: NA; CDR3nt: TGTGCCAGCAGTTCAGGCCAGAATAATGAAAAACTGTTTTTT; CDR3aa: CASSSGQNNEKLFF
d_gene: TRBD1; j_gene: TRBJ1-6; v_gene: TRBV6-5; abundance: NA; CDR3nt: TGTGCCAGCACTCTAACAGGGGTAGGGAATTCACCCCTCCACTTT; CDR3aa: CASTLTGVGNSPLHF
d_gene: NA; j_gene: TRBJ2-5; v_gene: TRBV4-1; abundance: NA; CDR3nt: TGCGCCAGCAGCCAAGTCGATAGTCAAGAGACCCAGTACTTC; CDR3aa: CASSQVDSQETQYF
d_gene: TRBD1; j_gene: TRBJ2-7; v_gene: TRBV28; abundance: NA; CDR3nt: TGTGCCAGCAGTAAAGGGACAGGGGTCCGCGAGCAGTACTTC; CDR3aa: CASSKGTGVREQYF
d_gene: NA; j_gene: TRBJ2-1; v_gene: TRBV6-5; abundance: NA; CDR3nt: TGTGCCAGCAGTTTCATCGGCAATGAGCAGTTCTTC; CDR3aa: CASSFIGNEQFF
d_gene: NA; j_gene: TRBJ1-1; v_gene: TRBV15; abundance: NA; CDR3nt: TGTGCCACCAGCAGAGAGCCTAGTGTTAACACTGAAGCTTTCTTT; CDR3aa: CATSREPSVNTEAFF
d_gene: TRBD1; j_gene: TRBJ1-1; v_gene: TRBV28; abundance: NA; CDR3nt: TGTGCCAGCAGTTCGACAGGGTCTTACACTGAAGCTTTCTTT; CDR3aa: CASSSTGSYTEAFF
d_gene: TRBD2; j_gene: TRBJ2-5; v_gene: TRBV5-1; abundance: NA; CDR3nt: TGCGCCAGCAGCTTGTGGGGGACTAGCCAAGAGACCCAGTACTTC; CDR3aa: CASSLWGTSQETQYF
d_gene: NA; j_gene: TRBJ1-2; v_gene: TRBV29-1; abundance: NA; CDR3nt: TGCAGCGTAGCTACAGGGCCCTATGGCTACACCTTC; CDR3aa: CSVATGPYGYTF
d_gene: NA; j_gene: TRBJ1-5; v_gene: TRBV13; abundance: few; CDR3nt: TGTGCCAGCAGTCAGGGTTGGGGTCAGCCCCAGCATTTT; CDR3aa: CASSQGWGQPQHF
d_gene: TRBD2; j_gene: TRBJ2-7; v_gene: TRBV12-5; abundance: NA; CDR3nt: TGTGCTAGTGGTTCAGGAGCGGGAGGCCCCTACGAGCAGTACTTC; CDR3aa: CASGSGAGGPYEQYF
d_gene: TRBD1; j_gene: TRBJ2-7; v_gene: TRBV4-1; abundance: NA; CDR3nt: TGCGCCAGCCAGCCGACAGGGGGCGTGTACGAGCAGTACTTC; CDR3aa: CASQPTGGVYEQYF
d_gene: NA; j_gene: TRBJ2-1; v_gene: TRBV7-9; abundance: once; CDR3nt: TGTGCCAGCAGCTTCCGGACAGAAGGCAATGAGCAGTTCTTC; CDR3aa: CASSFRTEGNEQFF
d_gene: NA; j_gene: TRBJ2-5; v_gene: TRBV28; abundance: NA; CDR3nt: TGTGCCAGCAGTTACCGGGAGACGTACCAAGAGACCCAGTACTTC; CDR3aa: CASSYRETYQETQYF
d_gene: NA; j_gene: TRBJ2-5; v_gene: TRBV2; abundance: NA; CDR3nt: TGTGCCAGCAGTGAGATGGTGCGAGAGACCCAGTACTTC; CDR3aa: CASSEMVRETQYF
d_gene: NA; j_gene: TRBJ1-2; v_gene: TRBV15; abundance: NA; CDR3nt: TGTGCCACCAGCAGAACTGACGGAGGGAATGGCTACACCTTC; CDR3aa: CATSRTDGGNGYTF
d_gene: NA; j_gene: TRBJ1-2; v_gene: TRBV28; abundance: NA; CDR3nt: TGTGCCACCTACCGAGGGTTAGAAGATGGCTACACCTTC; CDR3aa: CATYRGLEDGYTF
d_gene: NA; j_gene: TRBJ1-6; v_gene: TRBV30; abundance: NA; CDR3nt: TGTGCCCTAGACAGGTTGACCTATAATTCACCCCTCCACTTT; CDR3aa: CALDRLTYNSPLHF
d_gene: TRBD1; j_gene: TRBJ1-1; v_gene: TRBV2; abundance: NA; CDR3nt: TGTGCCAGCAGCGAGACAGGGGTTAATGAAGCTTTCTTT; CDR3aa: CASSETGVNEAFF
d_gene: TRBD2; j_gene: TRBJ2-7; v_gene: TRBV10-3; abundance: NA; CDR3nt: TGTGCCATCAGTGAGTCGACTAGCCGATCCTACGAGCAGTACTTC; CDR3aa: CAISESTSRSYEQYF